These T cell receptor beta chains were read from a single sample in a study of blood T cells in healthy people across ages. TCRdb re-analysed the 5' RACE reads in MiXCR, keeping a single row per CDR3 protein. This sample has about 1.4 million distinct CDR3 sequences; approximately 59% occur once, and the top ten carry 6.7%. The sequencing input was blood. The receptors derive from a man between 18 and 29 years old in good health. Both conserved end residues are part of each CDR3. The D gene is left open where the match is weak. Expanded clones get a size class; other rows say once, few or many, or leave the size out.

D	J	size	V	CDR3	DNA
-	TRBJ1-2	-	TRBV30	CAWLAGQYGYTF	TGTGCCTGGTTAGCAGGGCAGTATGGCTACACCTTC
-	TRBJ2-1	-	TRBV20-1	CSARRIRYSYNEQFF	TGCAGTGCTAGACGAATCCGGTACTCCTACAATGAGCAGTTCTTC
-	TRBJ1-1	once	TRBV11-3	CASSVGSYTEAFF	TGTGCCAGCAGCGTAGGGAGTTACACTGAAGCTTTCTTT
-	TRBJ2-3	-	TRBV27	CASSLSAPGSSVDTQYF	TGTGCCAGCAGTTTATCCGCTCCCGGGAGTAGTGTAGATACGCAGTATTTT
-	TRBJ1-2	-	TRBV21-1	CASSTTGVSYTF	TGTGCCAGCAGCACGACAGGGGTGAGCTACACCTTC
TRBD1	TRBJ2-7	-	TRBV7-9	CASSSITGTAPYEQYF	TGTGCCAGCAGCTCTATTACCGGGACAGCCCCCTACGAGCAGTACTTC
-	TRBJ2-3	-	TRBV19	CASTPPELDTQYF	TGTGCCAGTACCCCACCCGAGCTAGATACGCAGTATTTT
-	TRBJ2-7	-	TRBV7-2	CASSAANSYEQYF	TGTGCCAGCAGCGCAGCTAACAGCTACGAGCAGTACTTC
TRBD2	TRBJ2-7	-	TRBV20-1	CSASFTSGSSEQYF	TGCAGTGCCAGTTTCACTAGCGGGAGTAGCGAGCAGTACTTC
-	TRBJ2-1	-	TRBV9	CASSTSGTRYYNEQFF	TGTGCCAGCAGCACCTCCGGGACTCGATACTACAATGAGCAGTTCTTC
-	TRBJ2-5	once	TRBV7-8	CASSLVSRGTETQYF	TGTGCCAGCAGCTTAGTCTCCCGCGGGACTGAGACCCAGTACTTC
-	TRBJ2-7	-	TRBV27	CASTRPYYNEQYF	TGTGCCAGCACCCGCCCTTATTACAATGAGCAGTACTTC
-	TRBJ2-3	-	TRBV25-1	CASSEVSAQYF	TGTGCCAGCAGTGAGGTGTCAGCGCAGTATTTT
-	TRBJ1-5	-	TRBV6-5	CASRAGDNQPQHF	TGTGCCAGCAGGGCAGGTGACAATCAGCCCCAGCATTTT
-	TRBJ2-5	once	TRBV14	CASSLRGVLETQYF	TGTGCCAGCAGCCTGCGCGGGGTCCTGGAGACCCAGTACTTC
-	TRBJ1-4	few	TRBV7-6	CASSPQAMDEKLFF	TGTGCCAGCAGCCCACAGGCGATGGACGAAAAACTGTTTTTT
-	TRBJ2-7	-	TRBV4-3	CASSQAGISYEQYF	TGCGCCAGCAGCCAAGCCGGGATCAGCTACGAGCAGTACTTC